The 14 T cell receptor beta chains reported below all come from one sample, sequenced in a study of T cells in Graves' hyperthyroidism and ophthalmopathy. TCR beta CDR3 region amplification was performed from RNA transcripts. HTBI primers were the set used in a first-round RT-PCR of the TCR CDR3. TCRdb ran MiXCR on the multiplex PCR reads and lists one entry per CDR3 protein. This table has about 47,000 distinct CDR3 sequences, roughly 56% appearing once. Sequenced input: peripheral blood or thyroid tissue (not recorded which). All receptors come from a man between 18 and 35 years old with Graves' hyperthyroidism.

This sequence joins TRBV12-3 or TRBV12-4 and TRBJ1-2; D is perhaps TRBD1 (5 bases). V lost 5 bases, J lost 1 base, and 14 bases lay in between. The CDR3 extends over 15 amino acids. Here the CDR3 DNA reads TGTGCCAGCAGTCGAGGACATGTAGGTAACTATGGCTACACCTTC. Translation: CASSRGHVGNYGYTF.

This clonotype was picked up many times. The rearrangement links TRBV29-1 to TRBJ1-4; perhaps TRBD1 as D (6 bases). V shed 6 bases and J shed 5 bases, with 13 bases lying between them. The length of the CDR3 is 13 residues. Germline values: CDR1 SQVTM, CDR2 ANQGSEA. The CDR3 sequence: CSVGTGTNEKLFF. The CDR3 DNA is TGCAGCGTCGGGACCGGGACAAATGAAAAACTGTTTTTT. Complete variable domain (other parts from reference TRBV29-1 and TRBJ1-4): SAVISQKPSRDICQRGTSLTIQCQVDSQVTMMFWYRQQPGQSLTLIATANQGSEATYESGFVIDKFPISRPNLTFSTLTVSNMSPEDSSIYLCSVGTGTNEKLFFGSGTQLSVL.

This clonotype was seen ten or more times. V is TRBV5-1 and J is TRBJ2-7; D is ambiguous. The CDR3 length is 14 residues. Germline loops: CDR1 SGHRS, CDR2 YFSETQ. The ends were cut back, 0 bases at V and 2 bases at J, with 9 bases in the middle. The CDR3 sequence: CASSLAAQTYEQYF. The CDR3 DNA follows: TGCGCCAGCAGCTTGGCAGCTCAAACCTACGAGCAGTACTTC. Drawing the rest from reference TRBV5-1 and TRBJ2-7, the complete variable domain is KAGVTQTPRYLIKTRGQQVTLSCSPISGHRSVSWYQQTPGQGLQFLFEYFSETQRNKGNFPGRFSGRQFSNSRSEMNVSTLELGDSALYLCASSLAAQTYEQYFGPGTRLTVT.

The chain has TRBV5-4 and TRBJ1-1; 9 bases are a match to TRBD1. The ends lost 2 bases at V and 6 bases at J; junction bases unmatched: 5. The CDR3 length is 14 residues. Germline V gene lookup returns CDR1 SGHNT and CDR2 YYREEE (reference sequence). CDR3 loop: CASSLQGAHPEAFF. The DNA of the CDR3 is TGTGCCAGCAGCTTACAGGGGGCGCATCCTGAAGCTTTCTTT. Based on the CDR3 plus reference TRBV5-4 and TRBJ1-1, the full variable domain is ETGVTQSPTHLIKTRGQQVTLRCSSQSGHNTVSWYQQALGQGPQFIFQYYREEENGRGNFPPRFSGLQFPNYSSELNVNALELDDSALYLCASSLQGAHPEAFFGQGTRLTVV.

On this clonotype: As the CDR3 is not closed by the conserved phenylalanine or tryptophan, this likely results from a read error. No DNA is shown, since the ends of the CDR3 on it are uncertain; the CDR3 is the one TCRdb lists. This sequence joins TRBV9 and TRBJ1-6. The germline CDR1 and CDR2 sequences are SGDLS and YYNGEE. The CDR3 totals 14 residues, both ends included. The CDR3 sequence: CASGEVKDGYTFSS.

This chain joins TRBV7-2 and TRBJ1-5; D perhaps matches TRBD1 (5 bases). The CDR3 consists of 13 residues. Germline V gene data show CDR1 as SGHTA and CDR2 as FQGNSA. V dropped 5 bases and J dropped 2 bases, with 7 bases sitting between them. The CDR3 sequence: CASSIRGNQPQHF. CDR3 nucleotides: TGTGCCAGCAGCATCAGGGGCAATCAGCCCCAGCATTTT.

This sequence joins TRBV7-2 and TRBJ2-1; 7 positions match TRBD2. The CDR3 extends over 13 amino acids. The J segment lost 8 bases and the V segment lost 2 bases, leaving 3 bases of the junction unmatched. Per the germline V gene, CDR1 is SGHTA and CDR2 is FQGNSA. The CDR3 sequence: CASSLRSGDEQFF. DNA of the CDR3: TGTGCCAGCAGCTTAAGGAGCGGGGATGAGCAGTTCTTC. The variable domain in full, completed from reference TRBV7-2 and TRBJ2-1, reads GAGVSQSPSNKVTEKGKDVELRCDPISGHTALYWYRQSLGQGLEFLIYFQGNSAPDKSGLPSDRFSAERTGGSVSTLTIQRTQQEDSAVYLCASSLRSGDEQFFGPGTRLTVL.

At least ten counts were recorded for this clonotype. J is TRBJ2-7 and V is TRBV3-1; TRBD2 agrees at 9 bases. This CDR3 region has 15 residues. V lost 4 bases to trimming and J lost 2 bases; unmatched junction nucleotides: 6. CDR1 is LGHDT and CDR2 is YNNKEL in the germline V gene (reference sequence). The DNA for the CDR3 is TGTGCCAGCAGCCTTGGATCTAGCGGGGCCTACGAGCAGTACTTC. Residues: CASSLGSSGAYEQYF.

This chain links TRBV9 with TRBJ2-7; 11 nucleotides match TRBD2. Germline assignment: CDR1 SGDLS and CDR2 YYNGEE. V shed 2 bases, J shed 7 bases, and the junction held 11 bases outside the gene matches. The length of the CDR3 is 16 residues. CDR3 sequence: CASSVTSGMYTGEQYF. CDR3 DNA sequence: TGTGCCAGCAGCGTGACTAGCGGGATGTACACCGGGGAGCAGTACTTC.

This clonotype was detected many times. The chain recombines TRBV7-2 with TRBJ1-1; D is ambiguous. Trimming stripped 1 base from V and 6 bases from J, with 9 bases between. CDR1 is SGHTA and CDR2 is FQGNSA in the germline V gene. This CDR3 spans 13 amino acids. CDR3 coding DNA: TGTGCCAGCAGCTTAGGGGGTTCACCTGAAGCTTTCTTT. The encoded protein is CASSLGGSPEAFF.

The rearrangement uses TRBV2 and TRBJ1-2; tentative D call: TRBD1 (6 bases). There are 13 residues in the CDR3. The germline gives CDR1 SNHLY, CDR2 FYNNEI. V lost 8 bases, J lost 3 bases, and 13 bases lay in between. CDR3 sequence reads: CASQRDNDYGYTF. The CDR3 region has the DNA TGTGCCAGCCAGCGGGACAACGACTATGGCTACACCTTC.

The DNA for the CDR3 is TGTGCCAGCAGCGCCCTCGGCAATCAGCGCGAGGAGTACTTC. Translating gives CASSALGNQREEYF. V and J are TRBV7-2 and TRBJ2-5; D not certain. Germline CDR1 reads SGHTA; CDR2 reads FQGNSA. V lost 5 bases and J 12 bases, leaving 22 bases between the germline ends. CDR3 size: 14 residues.

The J gene is TRBJ2-7, the V gene TRBV29-1; 8 bases are shared with TRBD2. The CDR3 is 11 amino acids. Germline trimming cut 6 bases from V and 9 bases from J; bases unmatched to any gene: 7. CDR1 SQVTM and CDR2 ANQGSEA come from the germline V gene. CDR3: CSVAGGAGQYF. The CDR3 nucleotides are TGCAGCGTCGCCGGGGGGGCCGGGCAGTACTTC.

This chain links TRBV10-3 with TRBJ2-7; TRBD1 agrees at 9 bases. The CDR3 extends over 14 amino acids. J was trimmed by 3 bases and V by 7 bases; bases with no gene match: 7. The germline V gene has CDR1 ENHRY and CDR2 SYGVKD. DNA of the CDR3: TGTGCCATCAAGCCGGGACAGGGAGTCTACGAGCAGTACTTC. It codes for CAIKPGQGVYEQYF.